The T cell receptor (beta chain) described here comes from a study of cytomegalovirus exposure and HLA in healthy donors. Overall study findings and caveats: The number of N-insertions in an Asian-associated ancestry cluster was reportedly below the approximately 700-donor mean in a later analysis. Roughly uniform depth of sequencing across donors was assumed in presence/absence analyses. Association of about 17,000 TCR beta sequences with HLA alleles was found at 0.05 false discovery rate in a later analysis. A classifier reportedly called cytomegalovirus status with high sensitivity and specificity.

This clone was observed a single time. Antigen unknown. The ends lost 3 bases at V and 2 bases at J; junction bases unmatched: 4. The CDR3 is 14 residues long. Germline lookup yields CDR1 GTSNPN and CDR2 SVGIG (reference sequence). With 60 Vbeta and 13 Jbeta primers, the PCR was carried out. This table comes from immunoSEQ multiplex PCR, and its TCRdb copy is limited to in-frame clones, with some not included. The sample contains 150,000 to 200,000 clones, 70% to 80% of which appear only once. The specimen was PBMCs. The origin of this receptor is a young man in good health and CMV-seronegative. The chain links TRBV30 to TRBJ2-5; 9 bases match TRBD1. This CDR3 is CAWRRGQGQETQYF. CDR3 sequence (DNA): TGTGCCTGGAGGCGAGGACAGGGGCAAGAGACCCAGTACTTC.